This T cell receptor (beta chain) was found in a study of blood T cell repertoires in COVID-19. About the study: Samples came from the United States, Italy and Spain, spanning acute and convalescent COVID-19. The analysed material was cDNA or gDNA that came from T cells, B-cell-depleted T cells, or PBMCs.

Original processing methods: Estimation of nucleated cell counts was performed using reference gene primer amplification. Using immunoSEQ multiplex PCR, the repertoire was profiled, and TCRdb retains in-frame clones only, with some absent. V and J calls and clone size are copied from that table; D and trimming were computed from the DNA. The sample lists roughly 100,000 clones, approximately 76% seen once, with roughly a fifth in the top ten. Sequencing used peripheral blood. This TCR came from a woman aged 70-85 years with acute or convalescent COVID-19.

The CDR3 bases are TGTGCCAGTAGGAGTATTACTGAAGCTTTCTTT. Residues: CASRSITEAFF. This chain joins TRBV19 and TRBJ1-1; D not resolved. From germline, CDR1 is LNHDA and CDR2 SQIVND (reference sequence). The CDR3 sequence is 11 residues long. V was shortened by 6 bases and J by 5 bases, with 7 bases between the two germline ends.